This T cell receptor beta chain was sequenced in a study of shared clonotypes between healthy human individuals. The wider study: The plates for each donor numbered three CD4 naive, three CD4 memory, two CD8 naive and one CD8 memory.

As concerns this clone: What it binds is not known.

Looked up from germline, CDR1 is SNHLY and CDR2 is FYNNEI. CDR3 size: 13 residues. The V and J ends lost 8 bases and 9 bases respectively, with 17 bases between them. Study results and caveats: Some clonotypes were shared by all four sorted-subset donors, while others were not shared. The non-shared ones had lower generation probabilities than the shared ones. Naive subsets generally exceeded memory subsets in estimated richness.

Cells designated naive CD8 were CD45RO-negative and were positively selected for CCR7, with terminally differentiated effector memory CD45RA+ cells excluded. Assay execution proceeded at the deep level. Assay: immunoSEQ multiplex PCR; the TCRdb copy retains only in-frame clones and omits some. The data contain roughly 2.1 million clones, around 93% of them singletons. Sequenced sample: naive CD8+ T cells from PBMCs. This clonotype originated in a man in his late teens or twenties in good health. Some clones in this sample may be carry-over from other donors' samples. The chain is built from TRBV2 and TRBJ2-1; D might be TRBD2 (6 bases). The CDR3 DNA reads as TGTGCCAGCTTAGGCGGGATCAGAGGTGAGCAGTTCTTC. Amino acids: CASLGGIRGEQFF.